This passage covers 20 T cell receptor beta chains from one sample sequenced in a study of blood T cell repertoires in COVID-19. Sequencing used immunoSEQ multiplex PCR; TCRdb keeps in-frame clones, though not all of them. The data contain about 110,000 clones, about 85% of them singletons. Sequencing was carried out using peripheral blood. The receptors shown here come from a human donor in a cohort sampled during active COVID-19.

V gene TRBV27 combines with J gene TRBJ1-2; 12 bases align to TRBD1. Trimming cost V 6 bases and J 8 bases; bases outside gene matches: 7. The CDR3 runs to 14 residues. The germline V gene encodes CDR1 MNHEY and CDR2 SMNVEV (reference sequence). CDR3: CASRTGTGGGGYTF. The CDR3 bases are TGTGCCAGCAGAACCGGGACAGGGGGCGGGGGCTACACCTTC.

This chain joins TRBV15 and TRBJ1-1; 8 bases fit TRBD1. The CDR3 extends over 14 amino acids. Looked up from germline, CDR1 is LNHNV and CDR2 is YYDKDF (reference sequence). J gave up 5 bases and V 3 bases, and 5 bases lay outside the gene matches. CDR3 bases: TGTGCCACCAGCAGCGGGACAGGAGGTACTGAAGCTTTCTTT. It codes for CATSSGTGGTEAFF.

The V call is TRBV5-5, the J call TRBJ1-2; D ambiguous. From germline, CDR1 is SGHKS and CDR2 YYEKEE (reference sequence). V was cut by 1 base and J by 0 bases, with 10 bases left in between. The CDR3 spans 15 residues. The CDR3 coding sequence is TGTGCCAGCAGCTTGAGTCCAGGTCCTAACTATGGCTACACCTTC. Amino acids: CASSLSPGPNYGYTF.

This clone is a singleton in its sample. The chain carries TRBV10-1 and TRBJ2-1; tentatively, D is TRBD1 (6 bases). V was cut by 4 bases and J by 6 bases, with 10 bases left in between. The CDR3 covers 13 residues. Germline V gene data show CDR1 as WNHNN and CDR2 as SYGVQD (reference sequence). The chain's CDR3 is CASSGGHSNEQFF. The DNA for the CDR3 is TGCGCCAGCAGTGGGGGACACTCCAATGAGCAGTTCTTC.

The CDR3 region has the DNA TGCGCCAGCAGCCAACGACAGGGGGATAATTCACCCCTCCACTTT. It yields the protein CASSQRQGDNSPLHF. This sequence joins TRBV4-1 and TRBJ1-6, with TRBD1 matching 9 bases. CDR3 size: 15 residues. Losses at the gene ends were 2 bases for V and 5 bases for J; bases not matched to a gene: 1. Germline CDR1 is MGHRA and CDR2 is YSYEKL.

The gene calls are TRBV11-2 and TRBJ2-7, with 11 bases identical to TRBD1. The CDR3 is made up of 12 amino acids. Per the germline V gene, CDR1 is SGHAT and CDR2 is FQNNGV. J gave up 10 bases and V 1 base, and 0 bases lay outside the gene matches. The CDR3 nucleotides are TGTGCCAGCAGCTTAGGGACAGGGGGCCAGTACTTC. This translates into CASSLGTGGQYF.

The chain joins TRBV6-5 to TRBJ1-5; D might be TRBD1 (5 bases). Deletions cut 7 bases from V and 6 bases from J, with 19 bases between. Germline V gene data show CDR1 as MNHEY and CDR2 as SVGAGI. The CDR3 covers 15 residues. This CDR3 reads CASTPPGGDSQPQHF. The CDR3 DNA is TGTGCCAGCACCCCTCCTGGAGGGGATTCTCAGCCCCAGCATTTT.

This chain joins TRBV15 and TRBJ1-4; the D is unclear. The CDR3 is 14 residues long. Trimming cost V 1 base and J 8 bases, with 11 bases left between them. Germline-derived CDR1 and CDR2 are LNHNV and YYDKDF (reference sequence). For the CDR3, the DNA is TGTGCCACCAGCAGAGTTGAGAGAACCGAAAAACTGTTTTTT. Its translation is CATSRVERTEKLFF.

This clone has a handful of counts. The chain joins TRBV29-1 to TRBJ2-5, with D possibly matching TRBD2 (6 bases). CDR3 length equals 12 residues. The V end was cut by 7 bases, the J end by 0 bases, with 9 bases between. The germline V gene has CDR1 SQVTM and CDR2 ANQGSEA. The chain's CDR3 is CSAWTNQETQYF. CDR3 nucleotides: TGCAGCGCATGGACTAACCAAGAGACCCAGTACTTC. The whole variable domain, remainder taken from reference TRBV29-1 and TRBJ2-5, is SAVISQKPSRDICQRGTSLTIQCQVDSQVTMMFWYRQQPGQSLTLIATANQGSEATYESGFVIDKFPISRPNLTFSTLTVSNMSPEDSSIYLCSAWTNQETQYFGPGTRLLVL.

The V and J genes are TRBV27 and TRBJ1-6; 7 bases agree with TRBD1. Per the germline V gene, CDR1 is MNHEY and CDR2 is SMNVEV (reference sequence). The trim removed 3 bases at V and 8 bases at J, leaving 4 bases unmatched. The CDR3 length is 14 residues. The CDR3 sequence is CASSLTGRYSPLHF. The CDR3 bases are TGTGCCAGCAGTTTGACAGGGCGATATTCACCCCTCCACTTT.

The chain joins TRBV19 to TRBJ2-1; 8 bases agree with TRBD2. CDR3 size: 15 residues. From germline, CDR1 is LNHDA and CDR2 SQIVND (reference sequence). V shed 4 bases, J shed 12 bases, and the junction held 14 bases outside the gene matches. The CDR3: CASSNDGREAVRQFF. The CDR3 DNA sequence: TGTGCCAGTAGTAATGATGGGCGGGAGGCCGTGAGGCAGTTCTTC.

This clone was recorded once. The chain combines TRBV11-2 with TRBJ1-1, with 10 bases identical to TRBD1. J lost 3 bases, V lost 0 bases, and 10 bases had no gene match. Germline V gene data show CDR1 as SGHAT and CDR2 as FQNNGV. This CDR3 comprises 18 residues. The CDR3 DNA reads as TGTGCCAGCAGCTTAGATTTTATGTGGGACAGGGGACACACTGAAGCTTTCTTT. It encodes CASSLDFMWDRGHTEAFF.

The chain employs TRBV24-1 and TRBJ2-2, with 9 bases matching TRBD1. Germline CDR1 KGHDR, CDR2 SFDVKD. The CDR3 length is 14 residues. V gave up 4 bases and J gave up 5 bases; unmatched junction bases: 1. This CDR3 is CATSEGTGTGELFF. For the CDR3, the DNA is TGTGCCACCAGTGAAGGGACAGGGACCGGGGAGCTGTTTTTT.

The chain carries TRBV9 and TRBJ1-3, with 7 bases identical to TRBD1. The trim removed 3 bases at V and 6 bases at J, leaving 6 bases unmatched. CDR1 SGDLS and CDR2 YYNGEE come from the germline V gene. The CDR3 covers 14 residues. CDR3 region: CASSARTGENTIYF. For the CDR3, the DNA is TGTGCCAGCAGCGCCAGGACAGGAGAAAACACCATATATTTT.

J is TRBJ1-5 and V is TRBV27; a weak D match, TRBD1 (5 bases). Germline lookup yields CDR1 MNHEY and CDR2 SMNVEV (reference sequence). V was shortened by 5 bases and J by 7 bases, with 15 bases between the two germline ends. The CDR3 has 14 amino acids. The CDR3, as DNA: TGTGCCAGCAGTCCCTTAGGGGATGTACAGCCCCAGCATTTT. Translated, it gives CASSPLGDVQPQHF.

The chain is built from TRBV3-1 (or the pseudogene TRBV3-2) and TRBJ1-2; the match to TRBD1 covers 7 bases. This CDR3 spans 14 amino acids. Germline CDR1 LGHDT, CDR2 YNNKEL (reference sequence). J lost 4 bases, V lost 3 bases, and 5 bases had no gene match. CDR3 DNA sequence: TGTGCCAGCAGCCAGTCAGGGGGAGGCTATGGCTACACCTTC. Encoded protein: CASSQSGGGYGYTF.

CDR3 DNA: TGTGCCAGCAGTTACGGGCAGGGAGGCGAGCAGTACTTC. Its protein is CASSYGQGGEQYF. The V gene is TRBV6-6, the J gene TRBJ2-7; D is perhaps TRBD2 (6 bases). Between the trimmed V and J ends, which lost 2 bases and 6 bases, there was a span of 11 bases. CDR3 size: 13 residues. The germline V gene has CDR1 MNHNY and CDR2 SVGAGI (reference sequence).

In this sample, this clone turned up once. The V gene is TRBV7-2, the J gene TRBJ2-2; D is perhaps TRBD1 (5 bases). This CDR3 has 15 residues. V dropped 2 bases and J dropped 2 bases, with 9 bases sitting between them. Germline lookup yields CDR1 SGHTA and CDR2 FQGNSA. CDR3 sequence reads: CASSLNRLNTGELFF. The CDR3 DNA is TGTGCCAGCAGCTTAAACAGGTTAAACACCGGGGAGCTGTTTTTT.

This chain connects TRBV6-2 or TRBV6-3 to TRBJ1-1, with 11 bases matching TRBD1. Germline values: CDR1 MNHEY, CDR2 SVGEGT. The CDR3 is made up of 15 amino acids. V lost 6 bases to trimming and J lost 4 bases; unmatched junction nucleotides: 7. DNA of the CDR3: TGTGCCAGCAGCCCGAGGACAGGGGGCCGCACTGAAGCTTTCTTT. Amino acids: CASSPRTGGRTEAFF.

The V and J genes are TRBV15 and TRBJ1-2; D gene ambiguous. CDR1 LNHNV and CDR2 YYDKDF come from the germline V gene (reference sequence). The CDR3 is 14 residues long. The V end was cut by 1 base, the J end by 1 base, with 7 bases between. Here the CDR3 reads CATSRGTDNYGYTF. CDR3 in DNA: TGTGCCACCAGCAGAGGGACTGATAACTATGGCTACACCTTC.